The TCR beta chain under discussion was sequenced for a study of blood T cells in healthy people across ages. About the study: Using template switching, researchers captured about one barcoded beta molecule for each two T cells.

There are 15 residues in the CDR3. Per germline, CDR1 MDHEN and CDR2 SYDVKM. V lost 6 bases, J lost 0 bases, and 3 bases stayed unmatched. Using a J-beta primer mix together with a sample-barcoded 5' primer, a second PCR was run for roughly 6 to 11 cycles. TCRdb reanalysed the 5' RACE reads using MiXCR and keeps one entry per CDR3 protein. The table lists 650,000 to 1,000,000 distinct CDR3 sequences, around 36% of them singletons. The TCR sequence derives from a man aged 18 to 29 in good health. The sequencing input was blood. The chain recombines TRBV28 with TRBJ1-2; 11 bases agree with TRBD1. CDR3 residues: CASRGQGDTNYGYTF. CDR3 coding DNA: TGTGCCAGCAGGGGACAGGGGGACACTAACTATGGCTACACCTTC.